The 5 T cell receptor beta chains reported below all come from one sample, sequenced in a study of T cells in Graves' hyperthyroidism and ophthalmopathy. Amplification yielded TCR beta CDR3 regions, with RNA transcripts as the source. The HTBI primer set was used in a first-round RT-PCR of the TCR CDR3. Each CDR3 protein is one row after TCRdb ran MiXCR on the multiplex PCR reads. The sample lists over 700,000 distinct CDR3 sequences, approximately 36% occurring once. Sequencing input: blood. The receptors here all came from a woman in her thirties or forties with Graves' hyperthyroidism.

V is TRBV11-1 and J is TRBJ1-1, with 8 positions matching TRBD1. V lost 9 bases and J lost 5; bases outside the gene matches: 11. Germline loops: CDR1 SGHAT, CDR2 FQDESV (reference sequence). This CDR3 contains 14 residues. The CDR3: CASRPQGVGTEAFF. The CDR3 DNA follows: TGTGCCAGTAGACCACAGGGGGTCGGAACTGAAGCTTTCTTT.

This clonotype was found many times. The gene calls are TRBV10-3 and TRBJ1-4; maybe TRBD1 (5 bases). The V gene's germline CDR1 is ENHRY and CDR2 SYGVKD. Deletions cut 4 bases from V and 4 bases from J, with 7 bases between. The CDR3 covers 13 residues. CDR3 coding DNA: TGTGCCATCAGTGCGGGGCTTAATGAAAAACTGTTTTTT. It yields the protein CAISAGLNEKLFF.

The chain combines TRBV3-1 with TRBJ1-2; D unclear. Germline V gives CDR1 LGHDT, CDR2 YNNKEL (reference sequence). V shed 0 bases and J shed 8 bases, with 7 bases lying between them. This CDR3 is 12 amino acids long. The CDR3 loop is CASSQDIGGYTF. The CDR3 nucleotides read TGTGCCAGCAGCCAAGACATAGGAGGCTACACCTTC. The full variable domain, rest sourced from reference TRBV3-1 and TRBJ1-2, is DTAVSQTPKYLVTQMGNDKSIKCEQNLGHDTMYWYKQDSKKFLKIMFSYNNKELIINETVPNRFSPKSPDKAHLNLHINSLELGDSAVYFCASSQDIGGYTFGSGTRLTVV.

This clonotype was seen a few times. V gene TRBV6-5 combines with J gene TRBJ2-5, with D perhaps TRBD1 (6 bases). Deletions cut 6 bases from V and 10 bases from J, with 12 bases between. Germline lookup yields CDR1 MNHEY and CDR2 SVGAGI. CDR3 length: 11 amino acids. DNA of the CDR3: TGTGCCAGCAGCTCAGGACAGAACCAGTACTTC. The encoded protein is CASSSGQNQYF.

This clonotype occurred many times. The chain is built from TRBV6-6 and TRBJ2-5; D is perhaps TRBD1 or TRBD2 (5 bases each). Between the trimmed V and J ends, which lost 7 bases and 5 bases, there was a span of 14 bases. Germline V gene data show CDR1 as MNHNY and CDR2 as SVGAGI (reference sequence). The CDR3 is made up of 13 amino acids. The chain's CDR3 is CASTGRESETQYF. CDR3 nucleotide sequence: TGTGCCAGCACTGGCAGGGAGTCGGAGACCCAGTACTTC.